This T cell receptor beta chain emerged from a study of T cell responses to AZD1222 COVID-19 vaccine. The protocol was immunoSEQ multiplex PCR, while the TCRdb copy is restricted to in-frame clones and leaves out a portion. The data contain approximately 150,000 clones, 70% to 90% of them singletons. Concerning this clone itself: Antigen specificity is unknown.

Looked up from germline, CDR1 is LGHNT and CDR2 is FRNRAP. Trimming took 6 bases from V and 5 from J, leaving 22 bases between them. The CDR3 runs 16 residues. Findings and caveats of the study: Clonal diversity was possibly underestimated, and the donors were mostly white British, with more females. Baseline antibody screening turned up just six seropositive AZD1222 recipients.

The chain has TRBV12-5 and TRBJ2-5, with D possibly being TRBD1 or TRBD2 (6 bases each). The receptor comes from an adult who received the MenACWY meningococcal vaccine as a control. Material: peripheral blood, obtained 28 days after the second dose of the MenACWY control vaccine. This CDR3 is CASGTLLGARGETQYF. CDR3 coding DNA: TGTGCTAGTGGAACGCTCCTGGGGGCCCGGGGGGAGACCCAGTACTTC.